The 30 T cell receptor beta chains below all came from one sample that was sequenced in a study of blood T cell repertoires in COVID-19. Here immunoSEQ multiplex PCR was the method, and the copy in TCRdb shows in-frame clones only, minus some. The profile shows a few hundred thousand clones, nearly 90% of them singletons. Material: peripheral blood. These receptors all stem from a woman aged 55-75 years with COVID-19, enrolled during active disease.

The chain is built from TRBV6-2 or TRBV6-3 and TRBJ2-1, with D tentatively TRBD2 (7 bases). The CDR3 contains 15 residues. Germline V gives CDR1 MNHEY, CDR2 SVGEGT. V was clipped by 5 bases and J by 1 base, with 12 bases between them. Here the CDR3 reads CASSNGGQSYNEQFF. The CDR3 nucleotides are TGTGCCAGCAGTAACGGGGGGCAGTCCTACAATGAGCAGTTCTTC.

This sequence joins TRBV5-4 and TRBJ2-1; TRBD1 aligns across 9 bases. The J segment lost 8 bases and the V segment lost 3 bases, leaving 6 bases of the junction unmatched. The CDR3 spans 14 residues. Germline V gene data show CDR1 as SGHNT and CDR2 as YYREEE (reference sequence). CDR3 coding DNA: TGTGCCAGCAGCTGGGGACAGGGTGGGGATGAGCAGTTCTTC. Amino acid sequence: CASSWGQGGDEQFF.

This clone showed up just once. The CDR3 DNA is TGTGCCAGCAGTTACTCCCCAGACTCCTACGAGCAGTACTTC. Protein: CASSYSPDSYEQYF. The rearrangement joins TRBV6-2 or TRBV6-3 to TRBJ2-7; D remains unclear. Germline-derived CDR1 and CDR2 are MNHEY and SVGEGT. CDR3 length: 14 amino acids. V dropped 0 bases and J dropped 0 bases, with 6 bases sitting between them.

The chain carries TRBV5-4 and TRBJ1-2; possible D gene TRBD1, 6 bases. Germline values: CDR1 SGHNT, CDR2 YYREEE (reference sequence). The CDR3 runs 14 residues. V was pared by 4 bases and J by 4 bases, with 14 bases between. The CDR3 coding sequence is TGTGCCAGCAGCCCGGACAGCTCCATCTATGGCTACACCTTC. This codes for CASSPDSSIYGYTF.

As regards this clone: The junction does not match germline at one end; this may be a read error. CDR3 sequence (DNA): TGTGCCATTAGTGTCGAAGCGGATCAGCCCCAGCATTTT. As protein: CAISVEADQPQHF. The chain couples TRBV10-3 to TRBJ1-5; D is uncertain. CDR3 length equals 13 residues. CDR1 and CDR2 from the germline V gene are ENHRY and SYGVKD.

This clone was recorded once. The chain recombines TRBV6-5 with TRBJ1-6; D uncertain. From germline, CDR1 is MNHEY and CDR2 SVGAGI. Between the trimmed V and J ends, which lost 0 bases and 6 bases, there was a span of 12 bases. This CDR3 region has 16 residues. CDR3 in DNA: TGTGCCAGCAGTTACTCGGTTTGGGCAGCTAATTCACCCCTCCACTTT. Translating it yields CASSYSVWAANSPLHF.

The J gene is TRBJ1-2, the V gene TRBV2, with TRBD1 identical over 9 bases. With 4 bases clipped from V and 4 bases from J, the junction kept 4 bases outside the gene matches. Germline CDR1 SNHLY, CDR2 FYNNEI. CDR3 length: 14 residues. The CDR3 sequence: CASSATGQGYGYTF. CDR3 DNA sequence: TGTGCCAGCAGTGCCACGGGACAGGGCTATGGCTACACCTTC.

Here the CDR3 reads CASSSSQGNNSPLHF. For the CDR3, the DNA is TGTGCCAGTAGTAGTTCACAGGGCAATAATTCACCCCTCCACTTT. The chain recombines TRBV19 with TRBJ1-6; D possibly corresponds to TRBD1 (6 bases). The CDR3 has 15 amino acids. The germline gives CDR1 LNHDA, CDR2 SQIVND (reference sequence). V was pared by 4 bases and J by 5 bases, with 12 bases between.

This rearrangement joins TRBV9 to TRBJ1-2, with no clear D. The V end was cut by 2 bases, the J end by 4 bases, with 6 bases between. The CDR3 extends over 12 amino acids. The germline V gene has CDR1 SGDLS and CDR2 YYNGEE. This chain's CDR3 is CASSVNFYGYTF. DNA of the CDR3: TGTGCCAGCAGCGTCAATTTCTATGGCTACACCTTC.

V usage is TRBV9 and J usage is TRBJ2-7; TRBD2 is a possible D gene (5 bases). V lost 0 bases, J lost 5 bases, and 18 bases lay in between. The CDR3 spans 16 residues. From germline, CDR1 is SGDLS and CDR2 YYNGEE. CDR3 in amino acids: CASSVASTSFLHEQYF. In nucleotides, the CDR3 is TGTGCCAGCAGCGTAGCCTCAACTAGTTTCCTCCACGAGCAGTACTTC. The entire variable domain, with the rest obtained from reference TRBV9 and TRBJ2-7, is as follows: DSGVTQTPKHLITATGQRVTLRCSPRSGDLSVYWYQQSLDQGLQFLIQYYNGEERAKGNILERFSAQQFPDLHSELNLSSLELGDSALYFCASSVASTSFLHEQYFGPGTRLTVT.

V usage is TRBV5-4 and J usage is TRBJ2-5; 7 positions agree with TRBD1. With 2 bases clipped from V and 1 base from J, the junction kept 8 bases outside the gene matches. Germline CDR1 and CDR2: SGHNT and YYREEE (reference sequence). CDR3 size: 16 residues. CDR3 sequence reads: CASSFPTGLSQETQYF. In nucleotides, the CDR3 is TGTGCCAGCAGCTTCCCGACAGGGCTAAGCCAAGAGACCCAGTACTTC.

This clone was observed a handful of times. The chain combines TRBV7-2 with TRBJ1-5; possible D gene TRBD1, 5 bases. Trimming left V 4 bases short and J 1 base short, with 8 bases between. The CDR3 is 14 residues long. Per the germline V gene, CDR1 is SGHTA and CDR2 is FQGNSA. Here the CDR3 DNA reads TGTGCCAGCAGCTCCTCAGGGAGCAATCAGCCCCAGCATTTT. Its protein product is CASSSSGSNQPQHF.

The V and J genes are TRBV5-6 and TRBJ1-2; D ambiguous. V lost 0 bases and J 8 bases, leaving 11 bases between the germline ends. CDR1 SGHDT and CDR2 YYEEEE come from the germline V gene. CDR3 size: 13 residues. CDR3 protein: CASSLAQTLGYTF. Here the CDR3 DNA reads TGTGCCAGCAGCTTGGCACAGACCTTAGGCTACACCTTC.

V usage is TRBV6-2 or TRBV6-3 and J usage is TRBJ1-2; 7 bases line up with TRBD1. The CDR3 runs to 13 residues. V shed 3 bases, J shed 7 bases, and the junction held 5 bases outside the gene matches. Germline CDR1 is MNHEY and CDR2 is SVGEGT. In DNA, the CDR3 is TGTGCCAGCAGTTATATCGACAGGGTTGGCTACACCTTC. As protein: CASSYIDRVGYTF.

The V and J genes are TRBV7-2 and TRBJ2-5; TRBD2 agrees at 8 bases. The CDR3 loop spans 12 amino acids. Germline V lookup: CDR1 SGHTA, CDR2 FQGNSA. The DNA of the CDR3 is TGTGCTAGCCGGCGGGGGGTGGAGACCCAGTACTTC. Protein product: CASRRGVETQYF.

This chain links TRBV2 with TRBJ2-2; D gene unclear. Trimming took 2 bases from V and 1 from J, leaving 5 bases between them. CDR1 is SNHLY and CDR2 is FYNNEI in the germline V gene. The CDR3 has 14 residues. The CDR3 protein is CASSERVNTGELFF. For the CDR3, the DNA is TGTGCCAGCAGTGAACGCGTGAACACCGGGGAGCTGTTTTTT.

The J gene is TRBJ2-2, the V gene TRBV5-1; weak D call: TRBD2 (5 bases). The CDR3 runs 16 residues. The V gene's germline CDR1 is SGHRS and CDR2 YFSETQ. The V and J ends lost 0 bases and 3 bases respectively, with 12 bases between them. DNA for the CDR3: TGCGCCAGCAGCTTGGTTTGGGCGGAGGACACCGGGGAGCTGTTTTTT. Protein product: CASSLVWAEDTGELFF.

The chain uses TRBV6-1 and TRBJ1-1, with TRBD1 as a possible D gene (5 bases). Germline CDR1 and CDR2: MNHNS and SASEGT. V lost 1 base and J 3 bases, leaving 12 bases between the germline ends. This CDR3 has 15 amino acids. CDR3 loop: CASSEDRGGYTEAFF. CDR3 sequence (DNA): TGTGCCAGCAGTGAAGATCGGGGGGGTTACACTGAAGCTTTCTTT.

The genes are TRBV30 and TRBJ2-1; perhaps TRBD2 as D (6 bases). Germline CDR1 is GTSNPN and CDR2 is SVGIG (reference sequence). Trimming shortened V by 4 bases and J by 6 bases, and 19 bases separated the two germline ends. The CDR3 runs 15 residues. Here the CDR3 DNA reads TGTGCCTGGACCCCGGGGAGGTATAGGGGCAATGAGCAGTTCTTC. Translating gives CAWTPGRYRGNEQFF.

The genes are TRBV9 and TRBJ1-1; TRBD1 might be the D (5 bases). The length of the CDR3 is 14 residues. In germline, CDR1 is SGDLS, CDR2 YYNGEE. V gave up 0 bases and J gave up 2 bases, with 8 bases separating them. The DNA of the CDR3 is TGTGCCAGCAGCGTAGATAGGGGAAACACTGAAGCTTTCTTT. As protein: CASSVDRGNTEAFF. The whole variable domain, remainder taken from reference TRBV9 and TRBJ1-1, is DSGVTQTPKHLITATGQRVTLRCSPRSGDLSVYWYQQSLDQGLQFLIQYYNGEERAKGNILERFSAQQFPDLHSELNLSSLELGDSALYFCASSVDRGNTEAFFGQGTRLTVV.

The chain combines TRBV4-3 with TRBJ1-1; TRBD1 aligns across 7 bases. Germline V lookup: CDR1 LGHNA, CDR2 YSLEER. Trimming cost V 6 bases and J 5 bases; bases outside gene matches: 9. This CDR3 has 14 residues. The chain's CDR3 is CASRKGGSGTEAFF. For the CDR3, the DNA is TGCGCCAGCAGGAAAGGGGGCTCGGGAACTGAAGCTTTCTTT.

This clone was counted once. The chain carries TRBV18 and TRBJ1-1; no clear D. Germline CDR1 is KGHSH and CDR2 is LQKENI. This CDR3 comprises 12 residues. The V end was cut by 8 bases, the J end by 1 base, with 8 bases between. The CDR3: CASRSQNTEAFF. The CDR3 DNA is TGTGCCAGCAGATCACAGAACACTGAAGCTTTCTTT.

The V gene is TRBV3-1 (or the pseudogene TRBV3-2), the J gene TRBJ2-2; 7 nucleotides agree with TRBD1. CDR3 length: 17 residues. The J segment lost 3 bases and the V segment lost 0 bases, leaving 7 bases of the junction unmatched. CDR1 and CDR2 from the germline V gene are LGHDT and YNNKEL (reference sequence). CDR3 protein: CASSQETTGPYTGELFF. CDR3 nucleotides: TGTGCCAGCAGCCAAGAGACGACAGGGCCCTACACCGGGGAGCTGTTTTTT.

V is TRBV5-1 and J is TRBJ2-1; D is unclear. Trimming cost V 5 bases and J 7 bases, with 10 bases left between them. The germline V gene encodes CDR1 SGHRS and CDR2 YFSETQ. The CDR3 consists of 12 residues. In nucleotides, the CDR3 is TGCGCCAGCAGACTTTTGAGGAATGAGCAGTTCTTC. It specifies CASRLLRNEQFF.

The CDR3 nucleotides are TGTGCCAGCTCACTAACTCCGGGACAGGGGATCGGTGGCTACACCTTC. Translated, it gives CASSLTPGQGIGGYTF. V and J are TRBV18 and TRBJ1-2, with 10 bases aligning to TRBD1. Germline assignment: CDR1 KGHSH and CDR2 LQKENI. The CDR3 sequence is 16 residues long. Trimming at V came to 4 bases and at J to 7 bases, leaving 12 bases not matched to a gene.

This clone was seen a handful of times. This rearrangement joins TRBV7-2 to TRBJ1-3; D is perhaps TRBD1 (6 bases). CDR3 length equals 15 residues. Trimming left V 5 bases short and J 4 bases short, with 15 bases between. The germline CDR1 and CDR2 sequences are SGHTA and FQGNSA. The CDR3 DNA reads TGTGCCAGCAGCCCGGACAGTGGGGCAGGAAACACCATATATTTT. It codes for CASSPDSGAGNTIYF.

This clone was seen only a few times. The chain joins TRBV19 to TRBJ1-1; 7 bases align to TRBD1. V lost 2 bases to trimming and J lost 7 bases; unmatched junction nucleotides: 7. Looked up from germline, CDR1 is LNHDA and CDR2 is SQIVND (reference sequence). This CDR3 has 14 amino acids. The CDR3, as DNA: TGTGCCAGTAGTATACTCGGGCAGGGGGTTGAAGCTTTCTTT. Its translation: CASSILGQGVEAFF.

The CDR3 DNA sequence: TGTGCTAGTGGTCTCGAGATGAACACTGAAGCTTTCTTT. Protein sequence: CASGLEMNTEAFF. This chain connects TRBV12-5 to TRBJ1-1; unclear D gene. V shed 5 bases and J shed 0 bases, with 7 bases lying between them. CDR3 length: 13 residues. CDR1 is LGHNT, CDR2 FRNRAP, per germline.

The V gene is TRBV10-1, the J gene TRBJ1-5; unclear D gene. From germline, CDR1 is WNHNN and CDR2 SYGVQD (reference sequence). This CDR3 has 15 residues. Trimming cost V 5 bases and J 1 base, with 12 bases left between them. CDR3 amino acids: CASSPTVKSNQPQHF. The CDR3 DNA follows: TGCGCCAGCAGTCCCACGGTGAAAAGCAATCAGCCCCAGCATTTT.

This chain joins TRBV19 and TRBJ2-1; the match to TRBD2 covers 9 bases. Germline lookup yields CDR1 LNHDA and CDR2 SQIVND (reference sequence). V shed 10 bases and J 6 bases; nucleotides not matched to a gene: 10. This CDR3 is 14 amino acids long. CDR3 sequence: CATRIAGGGNEQFF. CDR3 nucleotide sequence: TGTGCCACCCGAATTGCGGGGGGGGGCAATGAGCAGTTCTTC.